This T cell receptor beta chain was sequenced in a study of cytomegalovirus exposure and HLA in healthy donors (TCRdb year 2017). For the study in its entirety: An earlier analysis of roughly 500 of the donors reported 250 to 300 Gb of sequence data and around 110 million unique TCR beta sequences from roughly 180 million T cells. The study profiled the T cell repertoires of around 700 subjects by immunosequencing and related them to cytomegalovirus serostatus. To predict cytomegalovirus infection status, the study brought together high-throughput TCR immunosequencing, statistical association of individual TCRs with disease status, and machine learning. Of the 350 to 450 genotyped donors, over 80% were placed in the genetic ancestry cluster associated with self-reported Caucasian donors. The study aimed to test whether signatures of past pathogen exposure could be identified by cataloging public T cell receptors. Donor age, sex, ethnicity and CMV serostatus were compiled alongside the repertoire data. A few DR-DQ haplotypes were treated as single units for association and clustering because of strong linkage in the cohort. In an earlier analysis of around 540 of the donors, high-throughput TCR beta sequencing was used to judge whether each TCR beta V gene segment behaved as functional or pseudogenic. Roughly 290 gigabases of sequencing data and about 92 million unique TCR sequences made up an early release that covered several hundred HLA-typed donors. A separate validation cohort of roughly 130 different subjects was used in addition to the 666-subject first cohort. HLA typing included class I and class II loci at four-digit resolution. On average, roughly 200,000 unique TCR beta nucleotide sequences were sequenced per donor among some 420 genotyped donors of the cohort, with approximately 18% of those sequences being non-productive. In a later analysis, previously published TCR beta repertoires from about 640 donors were re-analyzed and high-resolution HLA genotyping was added so that TCR occurrence patterns could be studied. Rather than using new phenotypic data, the later analysis identified candidate immune exposures from TCR beta sequences and from how often those sequences occurred across donors. A later genetic analysis took genome-wide SNP genotypes for about three fifths of the 666 donors and used that subset as a discovery cohort. Every repertoire in the discovery cohort had been generated on one and the same sequencing platform. Typing coverage differed by locus: A, B, C, DRB1 and DQB1 were typed in roughly 620-630 donors, DQA1 in approximately 520, DPA1 in approximately 610, and DPB1 in approximately 450.

Its CDR3 holds 13 amino acids, cysteine through phenylalanine. Only the CDR3 portion is preserved as DNA: 39 bases, with reading frame beginning at the first base. The junction carries 5 bases between V and J, which are trimmed by 1 base and 2 bases respectively. The germline V gene gives CDR1 as MGHDK and CDR2 as SYGVNS. A word on this clone: This receptor's antigen is unknown. No base quality values were provided; no much bigger clone lies one nucleotide off.

Broader findings and caveats from the paper: The 87-base-pair reads could not distinguish some IMGT-functional V segments, including TRBV6-2 and TRBV6-3, so those segments were excluded. According to a later analysis, parvovirus B19, influenza, CMV and Epstein-Barr virus appeared linked to several top co-occurrence clusters. A further reported finding was that TCR beta sequences accurately predicted the HLA-A and HLA-B alleles for most subjects in the first cohort. Because HLA typing was missing for some donors at each locus, association tests included only the typed subset. In a later genetic analysis, a missense DCLRE1C variant was associated with V-gene and J-gene trimming of TCR beta chains, and the association was replicated in an independent cohort. A total of fewer than 200 TCR beta chains were listed by the study as associated with cytomegalovirus. When HLA alleles, especially DR and DQ, strongly co-occurred, attributing TCR associations to individual alleles was difficult. Cytomegalovirus status was reported to be diagnosed by the classifier with high specificity and sensitivity in both the original and validation cohorts. In a later analysis, most CMV-associated TCR beta chains were found to appear HLA-restricted, with HLA associations seemingly driven largely by CMV exposure. According to a later genetic analysis, donors in an Asian-associated ancestry cluster had fewer N-insertions in productive TCRs than the approximately 690-donor mean. Only TCR beta chains were sequenced in this cohort, and the absence of alpha or paired-chain data limited detectable features. Seventeen rarely observed V segments, including chromosome 9 orphons, were excluded from the earlier analysis of approximately 500 of the donors because counts were too low. A few of the identified cytomegalovirus-associated TCR beta chains were confirmed in vitro to be specific for cytomegalovirus antigens. Correlated functional status among segregating V segments might reflect linkage disequilibrium, but an unknown experimental factor could not be ruled out. According to a later analysis, TCR association rates differed among HLA loci, with DRB1 alleles showing the most associated TCRs and HLA-C alleles showing the fewest. A later analysis associated about 18,000 TCR beta sequences with specific HLA alleles at a false discovery rate of 0.05. An earlier analysis of approximately 530 of the donors showed that most TCR beta V segments appeared in productive rearrangements either about 87% or about 30% of the time, which broadly matched IMGT annotations. A group of highly shared sequence variants was considered likely to be a technical artifact of the sequencing pipeline. While some public TCRs were present in many individuals, most TCR sequences turned up only very rarely across donors. The authors suggested that the approach could potentially be generalized to other disease states and immunological phenotypes. In a later analysis, HLA-associated TCR beta chains were found to be more clonally expanded and to have lower generation probabilities than equally common non-associated chains. The only immune exposure information available for the cohort was CMV serostatus. The presence/absence analyses assumed that sequencing depth was roughly uniform across donors, and that assumption may not be true.

In total, over 600 healthy bone marrow donors made up the cohort. All cohort members were sampled while nominally healthy, although unrecorded immune exposures were likely present. The donor was CMV seropositive and was included in the group of 250 to 350 seropositive cohort members. Each donor provided a peripheral blood sample, and peripheral blood mononuclear cells were used for TCR beta sequencing. Genomic DNA extraction from the blood cell samples was performed with the Qiagen DNeasy Blood Extraction Kit. Library generation was performed with the immunoSEQ multiplex PCR assay. A mixture of 60 forward primers for TCR Vbeta segments and 13 reverse primers for TCR Jbeta segments was used in the multiplex PCR. The CDR3 region of rearranged TCR beta genes was amplified from genomic DNA by a multiplex PCR assay. Amplified TCR beta libraries were sequenced as 87-base-pair reads on the Illumina HiSeq System. As for the authors' bioinformatics: A later analysis counted some 74 million unique TCR beta chains across the 666 repertoires, and 9.5 million to 11 million of these chains were shared by at least two donors. Raw reads were error-corrected and collapsed into unique sequences by a nearest-neighbor algorithm in which closely related sequences were merged to remove PCR and sequencing errors. CDR3 sequences were aligned to IMGT reference sequences to assign V, D and J gene segments. For a sequence to be retained, a match of at least six nucleotides to both a V gene segment and a J gene segment was required. Rearrangements were called productive when the CDR3 lacked stop codons and stayed in frame with V and J; all others were non-productive. Following IMGT convention, CDR3 was defined as the stretch from the second conserved V-encoded cysteine up to the conserved J-encoded phenylalanine. The earlier analysis of approximately 500 of the donors excluded sequences that lacked an unambiguous match to a single V gene segment. In an earlier analysis of some 590 of the donors, V segments were called functional above 56.7% productive rearrangements and were called segregating when the between-donor standard deviation exceeded 5%. A statistical classification framework was built for diagnosing cytomegalovirus status from the catalog of TCR beta chain sequences. In a later analysis, V and J genes were assigned by comparing TCR nucleotide sequences against IMGT/GENE-DB human TR gene sequences. Using the TCRdist pipeline, a later analysis assigned CDR3 sequences along with most-parsimonious VDJ recombination scenarios. In a later analysis, every TCR beta chain was defined by the combination of its CDR3 amino acid sequence and its V-gene family, and reads without a unique V-gene family were dropped. To address suspected cross-contamination and a sequencing artifact, a later analysis removed several hundred highly shared, low-generation-probability nucleotide sequences. In a later analysis, a clonal expansion index was calculated for each public chain from normalized within-repertoire ranks of inferred template counts. A later analysis computed generation probabilities with a VDJ recombination model fitted to out-of-frame rearrangements, and checked the results against IGoR. Hypergeometric tests were used in a later analysis to score TCR-TCR, TCR-HLA and TCR-CMV co-occurrence, with a repertoire-size bias correction applied to the TCR pairs. False discovery rates were estimated in a later analysis by permuting HLA or CMV assignments 20 times. A later analysis grouped co-occurring TCRs with DBSCAN, adding TCRdist sequence similarity when clustering within HLA-allele-positive subsets. Repertoires with fewer than 30,000 or more than 120,000 public chains were left out of co-occurrence clustering, as were a few repertoires with anomalous nucleotide sharing. What TCRdb holds here is the immuneACCESS table cut down to in-frame rearrangements. Part of the clones is not present; checked against another copy, under half of the missing clones reflect an unresolved V gene, and the others are unexplained. V and J calls and clone size are given by that table; D and trimming were obtained from the DNA. In all, the sample holds 100,000 to 150,000 clones, and around three quarters of those were seen once. The leading ten clones occupy 8.9% of the sample.

The receptor's source is a young man in good health and CMV-seropositive. Sequenced material: PBMCs. The V gene is TRBV25-1 and the J gene is TRBJ1-2; TRBD1 is a possible D gene, resting on 5 matching bases. The CDR3 in this case is CASSESGNYGYTF. At the DNA level, the sequence is TGTGCCAGCAGTGAATCAGGGAACTATGGCTACACCTTC.